Presented here are 26 T cell receptor beta chains from one specimen sequenced in a study of Ad26.COV2.S vaccination and SARS-CoV-2 variants. Profiled with immunoSEQ multiplex PCR; TCRdb holds only in-frame clones, not every one. The table records roughly 400,000 clones, about 89% of them present only once. Treatment indicated: 15 to 20 received Ad26.COV2.S at low or high dose, single or two shots; a few received placebo; per-sample allocation not given. At day 63 after the first vaccine or placebo injection, samples were drawn. Sequenced here: peripheral blood, sampled in a trial of Ad26.COV2.S vaccine versus placebo. The receptors come from a person between 18 and 65 years old who received the Ad26.COV2.S COVID-19 vaccine or a placebo.

V and J are TRBV30 and TRBJ2-3; D gene unclear. Germline CDR1 GTSNPN, CDR2 SVGIG (reference sequence). This CDR3 has 12 residues. The germline V and J ends were trimmed by 4 bases and 8 bases, with 13 bases remaining between them. CDR3 in DNA: TGTGCCTGGACAGGTGTTTTTGGTACGCAGTATTTT. Protein sequence: CAWTGVFGTQYF.

This chain joins TRBV2 and TRBJ2-7; TRBD2 matches 12 bases. This CDR3 comprises 15 residues. Per the germline V gene, CDR1 is SNHLY and CDR2 is FYNNEI. V lost 7 bases, J lost 2 bases, and 6 bases stayed unmatched. CDR3 coding DNA: TGTGCCAGCACCACTGGACTAGCGGGGACCTACGAGCAGTACTTC. Its protein is CASTTGLAGTYEQYF.

The rearrangement uses TRBV5-5 and TRBJ1-1; tentative D call: TRBD1 (6 bases). The CDR3 runs 15 residues. Germline assignment: CDR1 SGHKS and CDR2 YYEKEE (reference sequence). The V and J ends lost 5 bases and 4 bases respectively, with 18 bases between them. Written as DNA, the CDR3 is TGTGCCAGCAGTTTCGGTCCAGGGGCGGTCACTGAAGCTTTCTTT. The encoded protein is CASSFGPGAVTEAFF.

The chain is built from TRBV5-4 and TRBJ1-5; 7 bases are shared with TRBD1. The length of the CDR3 is 14 residues. The ends lost 0 bases at V and 5 bases at J; junction bases unmatched: 2. Germline V gene sequence: CDR1 SGHNT, CDR2 YYREEE (reference sequence). Here the CDR3 reads CASSLDGTDQPQHF. CDR3 nucleotide sequence: TGTGCCAGCAGCTTGGACGGGACAGATCAGCCCCAGCATTTT. Combining the CDR3 with reference TRBV5-4 and TRBJ1-5 gives the whole variable domain ETGVTQSPTHLIKTRGQQVTLRCSSQSGHNTVSWYQQALGQGPQFIFQYYREEENGRGNFPPRFSGLQFPNYSSELNVNALELDDSALYLCASSLDGTDQPQHFGDGTRLSIL.

The V and J genes are TRBV6-1 and TRBJ2-7; 7 positions match TRBD1. Germline CDR1 reads MNHNS; CDR2 reads SASEGT. The CDR3 consists of 18 residues. J was trimmed by 0 bases and V by 3 bases; bases with no gene match: 14. The CDR3 nucleotides are TGTGCCAGCAGTGAGGAATCAGGGGGTGGGGTTACCTCCTACGAGCAGTACTTC. It is translated as CASSEESGGGVTSYEQYF.

The chain recombines TRBV28 with TRBJ2-5; D call uncertain. The length of the CDR3 is 13 residues. V lost 2 bases, J lost 6 bases, and 10 bases lay in between. Germline V gives CDR1 MDHEN, CDR2 SYDVKM. DNA for the CDR3: TGTGCCAGCAGTTTAGGCTCCCCACAGACCCAGTACTTC. Its protein product is CASSLGSPQTQYF.

This clone appeared a single time. The chain is built from TRBV28 and TRBJ2-5; D is perhaps TRBD2 (5 bases). Germline CDR1 reads MDHEN; CDR2 reads SYDVKM. The CDR3 is 13 amino acids. V was cut by 6 bases and J by 8 bases, with 16 bases left in between. The CDR3 loop is CASRSGSRGTQYF. The CDR3 coding sequence is TGTGCCAGCAGGTCGGGTTCCCGGGGAACCCAGTACTTC.

The chain recombines TRBV6-1 with TRBJ2-5; no firm D call. Germline CDR1 and CDR2: MNHNS and SASEGT. The CDR3 length is 14 residues. V lost 3 bases and J 5 bases, leaving 13 bases between the germline ends. The CDR3 reads CASSEEQRSETQYF. DNA for the CDR3: TGTGCCAGCAGTGAGGAACAAAGGAGCGAGACCCAGTACTTC.

This clone has a single count. The chain joins TRBV19 to TRBJ2-4; possibly TRBD1 or TRBD2 for D (5 bases each). This CDR3 is built from 14 residues. CDR1 and CDR2 from the germline V gene are LNHDA and SQIVND (reference sequence). The germline V and J ends were trimmed by 3 bases and 5 bases, with 11 bases remaining between them. CDR3 sequence (DNA): TGTGCCAGTAGTATGGGACCTAGAGAAAACATTCAGTACTTC. Residues: CASSMGPRENIQYF.

The rearrangement links TRBV10-1 to TRBJ2-1, with 8 positions matching TRBD2. This CDR3 is built from 14 residues. Germline-derived CDR1 and CDR2 are WNHNN and SYGVQD (reference sequence). Trimming removed 2 bases from V and 7 bases from J; junction bases left unmatched: 4. The CDR3 protein is CASSEASGSNEQFF. CDR3 nucleotides: TGCGCCAGCAGTGAGGCTAGCGGGTCTAATGAGCAGTTCTTC.

The chain employs TRBV6-4 and TRBJ1-2; D call uncertain. Trimming cost V 0 bases and J 2 bases, with 13 bases left between them. CDR1 MRHNA and CDR2 SNTAGT come from the germline V gene. The CDR3 is made up of 16 amino acids. DNA for the CDR3: TGTGCCAGCAGTGACTCCTACACGAAGAACAACTATGGCTACACCTTC. It specifies CASSDSYTKNNYGYTF.

The chain has TRBV5-5 and TRBJ2-7; possible D gene TRBD2, 6 bases. The CDR3 extends over 14 amino acids. Trimming removed 0 bases at V and 4 bases at J, with 11 bases between. Per germline, CDR1 SGHKS and CDR2 YYEKEE (reference sequence). The CDR3 nucleotides are TGTGCCAGCAGCTTGGTGGGTAGCGGTTACGAGCAGTACTTC. Translated, it gives CASSLVGSGYEQYF.

The V call is TRBV29-1, the J call TRBJ2-5; maybe TRBD2 (5 bases). V lost 1 base to trimming and J lost 3 bases, with 9 bases between them. This CDR3 contains 13 residues. The germline V gene encodes CDR1 SQVTM and CDR2 ANQGSEA. The CDR3 reads CSVEGTSKETQYF. The CDR3 coding sequence is TGCAGCGTTGAAGGGACTTCAAAAGAGACCCAGTACTTC. The full variable domain, rest sourced from reference TRBV29-1 and TRBJ2-5, is SAVISQKPSRDICQRGTSLTIQCQVDSQVTMMFWYRQQPGQSLTLIATANQGSEATYESGFVIDKFPISRPNLTFSTLTVSNMSPEDSSIYLCSVEGTSKETQYFGPGTRLLVL.

As DNA, the CDR3 is TGTGCCAGCAGTGAAGTGGGATACACTGAAGCTTTCTTT. Translated, it gives CASSEVGYTEAFF. The rearrangement links TRBV6-1 to TRBJ1-1; the D is unclear. The length of the CDR3 is 13 residues. CDR1 is MNHNS and CDR2 is SASEGT in the germline V gene. The ends were cut back, 1 base at V and 3 bases at J, with 6 bases in the middle.

The chain links TRBV5-1 to TRBJ1-4; possibly TRBD1 for D (6 bases). The CDR3 covers 14 residues. CDR1 and CDR2 (germline): SGHRS, YFSETQ. Trimming removed 3 bases from V and 4 bases from J, with 10 bases in between. CDR3 DNA: TGCGCCAGCAGCTCAGGGGATCTTAATGAAAAACTGTTTTTT. Translated: CASSSGDLNEKLFF.

J is TRBJ2-1 and V is TRBV5-1; D ambiguous. This CDR3 is built from 12 residues. V was trimmed by 0 bases and J by 9 bases, leaving 7 bases between them. Germline CDR1 SGHRS, CDR2 YFSETQ. The CDR3 DNA is TGCGCCAGCAGCTTGGAAGGGTTTGAGCAGTTCTTC. Its translation: CASSLEGFEQFF.

The J gene is TRBJ2-7, the V gene TRBV5-4, with D unresolved. The CDR3 is made up of 16 amino acids. Trimming pared 0 bases from V and 0 bases from J, leaving 13 bases between. Germline CDR1 is SGHNT and CDR2 is YYREEE (reference sequence). The CDR3 loop is CASSLGTSKSSYEQYF. The CDR3 region has the DNA TGTGCCAGCAGCTTGGGGACGTCGAAAAGCTCCTACGAGCAGTACTTC.

The J gene is TRBJ1-4, the V gene TRBV5-6; D uncertain. The CDR3 runs 14 residues. V was shortened by 3 bases and J by 3 bases, with 9 bases between the two germline ends. Germline V gene data show CDR1 as SGHDT and CDR2 as YYEEEE. The CDR3 nucleotides are TGTGCCAGCAGCTCCGGCCTATCTAATGAAAAACTGTTTTTT. The encoded protein is CASSSGLSNEKLFF.

The chain employs TRBV19 and TRBJ2-2; 8 bases line up with TRBD1. V shed 10 bases, J shed 6 bases, and the junction held 19 bases outside the gene matches. The CDR3 runs 17 residues. Germline V gene sequence: CDR1 LNHDA, CDR2 SQIVND (reference sequence). The CDR3 coding sequence is TGTGCCACCAAAAGGGGACAGGTCAAAAGTGGGGCCGGGGAGCTGTTTTTT. This sequence encodes CATKRGQVKSGAGELFF.

This chain links TRBV2 with TRBJ1-1, with D perhaps TRBD1 (6 bases). The V end was cut by 2 bases, the J end by 1 base, with 8 bases between. The CDR3 contains 14 residues. The germline V gene has CDR1 SNHLY and CDR2 FYNNEI. CDR3: CASSEQGQNTEAFF. The DNA of the CDR3 is TGTGCCAGCAGTGAACAGGGGCAGAACACTGAAGCTTTCTTT.

J is TRBJ1-5 and V is TRBV18; D unclear. Trimming left V 3 bases short and J 7 bases short, with 13 bases between. CDR1 KGHSH and CDR2 LQKENI come from the germline V gene. This CDR3 has 14 amino acids. In DNA, the CDR3 is TGTGCCAGCTCACCCTCGGTGGGTAGACAGCCCCAGCATTTT. Protein: CASSPSVGRQPQHF.

This clone has just one count. The V call is TRBV9, the J call TRBJ1-1; 7 positions agree with TRBD1. The V segment lost 0 bases and the J segment 4 bases; nucleotides outside the gene matches: 6. Germline CDR1 is SGDLS and CDR2 is YYNGEE. This CDR3 contains 15 residues. CDR3 sequence reads: CASSVGEGAGTEAFF. DNA for the CDR3: TGTGCCAGCAGCGTAGGGGAGGGGGCGGGCACTGAAGCTTTCTTT.

The chain recombines TRBV7-8 with TRBJ1-5; D is undetermined. Per germline, CDR1 SGHVS and CDR2 FQNEAQ. Trimming left V 1 base short and J 2 bases short, with 6 bases between. This CDR3 spans 14 amino acids. The CDR3 spells CASSLGYGNQPQHF. CDR3 DNA sequence: TGTGCCAGCAGCTTAGGCTATGGCAATCAGCCCCAGCATTTT.

The chain links TRBV6-2 or TRBV6-3 to TRBJ2-7; TRBD1 is a possible D gene (7 bases). V lost 5 bases, J lost 5 bases, and 19 bases lay in between. Germline V gene sequence: CDR1 MNHEY, CDR2 SVGEGT. The CDR3 runs to 15 residues. CDR3 DNA: TGTGCCAGCAGTCAACCCAGCAGGGGGGTTCACGAGCAGTACTTC. It yields the protein CASSQPSRGVHEQYF.

J is TRBJ1-2 and V is TRBV6-5; TRBD1 might be the D (6 bases). The ends were cut back, 6 bases at V and 4 bases at J, with 12 bases in the middle. The CDR3 sequence is 13 residues long. Germline V lookup: CDR1 MNHEY, CDR2 SVGAGI. CDR3 sequence reads: CASSPGAAYGYTF. The DNA for the CDR3 is TGTGCCAGCAGCCCAGGGGCGGCCTATGGCTACACCTTC.

This clone came up once. The chain is built from TRBV10-3 and TRBJ1-2, with 8 bases identical to TRBD1. The CDR3 runs 14 residues. Germline V gives CDR1 ENHRY, CDR2 SYGVKD. The V segment lost 6 bases and the J segment 2 bases; nucleotides outside the gene matches: 5. CDR3 bases: TGTGCCATCAGCGACAGGGGTATCAACTATGGCTACACCTTC. Translated: CAISDRGINYGYTF.